These 16 T cell receptor beta chains were sequenced from one sample in a study of cytotoxic CD8 clonotypes in ibrutinib-treated CLL. The assay was immunoSEQ multiplex PCR, and TCRdb's table has in-frame clones only and misses some. There are about 140,000 clones in the sample; 91% occur only once, and about 10% lies in the top ten. Sequenced here: PBMCs, sampled after 12 months of ibrutinib treatment. The receptors derive from a human donor with chronic lymphocytic leukemia.

The CDR3 nucleotides are TGTGCCAGCAGTTTGGGCTCTCGGAATGAGCAGTTCTTC. It translates to CASSLGSRNEQFF. This chain connects TRBV27 to TRBJ2-1; no clear D gene. V was pared by 3 bases and J by 7 bases, with 10 bases between. Germline CDR1 is MNHEY and CDR2 is SMNVEV (reference sequence). The CDR3 has 13 amino acids.

With respect to this clone: One end of the junction does not line up with germline, which may come from a read error. The chain carries TRBV10-2 and TRBJ2-2; TRBD1 is a possible D gene (5 bases). CDR1 and CDR2 (germline): WSHSY, SAAADI. CDR3 length equals 13 residues. The CDR3 DNA reads TGCGCCAGCAGACAGGTTAACATCGGGGAGCTGTTTTTT. Protein sequence: CASRQVNIGELFF.

The chain couples TRBV29-1 to TRBJ1-1; no clear D gene. This CDR3 contains 12 residues. Trimming left V 7 bases short and J 0 bases short, with 9 bases between. The germline gives CDR1 SQVTM, CDR2 ANQGSEA. The CDR3 spells CSAHALNTEAFF. In DNA form, the CDR3 reads TGCAGCGCCCATGCCCTGAACACTGAAGCTTTCTTT.

The chain recombines TRBV29-1 with TRBJ2-5, with 14 nucleotides matching TRBD2. The CDR3 contains 17 residues. In germline, CDR1 is SQVTM, CDR2 ANQGSEA. The V segment lost 0 bases and the J segment 6 bases; nucleotides outside the gene matches: 9. CDR3 DNA: TGCAGCGTTGAAGACCTTGGGACTAGCGGGAGTGAACAGACCCAGTACTTC. The encoded protein is CSVEDLGTSGSEQTQYF.

The rearrangement uses TRBV7-2 and TRBJ2-5; D is uncertain. CDR3 length: 14 amino acids. Trimming shortened V by 5 bases and J by 1 base, and 11 bases separated the two germline ends. Per germline, CDR1 SGHTA and CDR2 FQGNSA. CDR3 nucleotide sequence: TGTGCCAGCAGCGCCTCCTTAAGCCAAGAGACCCAGTACTTC. This codes for CASSASLSQETQYF. The whole variable domain, filled in from reference TRBV7-2 and TRBJ2-5, reads GAGVSQSPSNKVTEKGKDVELRCDPISGHTALYWYRQSLGQGLEFLIYFQGNSAPDKSGLPSDRFSAERTGGSVSTLTIQRTQQEDSAVYLCASSASLSQETQYFGPGTRLLVL.

This clone was seen repeatedly, ten times or more. V usage is TRBV28 and J usage is TRBJ1-2; D not certain. The CDR3 is made up of 14 amino acids. Germline lookup yields CDR1 MDHEN and CDR2 SYDVKM. Trimming removed 7 bases from V and 2 bases from J, with 14 bases in between. The CDR3: CASTEVGSNYGYTF. CDR3 DNA: TGTGCCAGCACCGAGGTGGGGAGCAACTATGGCTACACCTTC.

The gene calls are TRBV19 and TRBJ1-2; 9 bases line up with TRBD1. The V gene's germline CDR1 is LNHDA and CDR2 SQIVND (reference sequence). J lost 4 bases, V lost 6 bases, and 9 bases had no gene match. This CDR3 is built from 15 residues. The CDR3 bases are TGTGCCAGTAGGGGGACAGGGACCATCCTCTATGGCTACACCTTC. Encoded protein: CASRGTGTILYGYTF.

CDR3 nucleotides: TGCGCCAGCAGCTTGCCTACTAGCGTCCGCGAGCAGTACTTC. Encoded protein: CASSLPTSVREQYF. This chain uses TRBV5-1 with TRBJ2-7, with 7 bases lining up with TRBD2. The CDR3 is 14 residues long. Germline values: CDR1 SGHRS, CDR2 YFSETQ. Losses at the gene ends were 1 base for V and 6 bases for J; bases not matched to a gene: 7.

The V gene is TRBV2, the J gene TRBJ1-5, with 7 bases identical to TRBD1. CDR1 is SNHLY, CDR2 FYNNEI, per germline. Trimming removed 8 bases from V and 1 base from J; junction bases left unmatched: 5. The CDR3 length is 14 residues. The CDR3 is CASRPGGSNQPQHF. The CDR3 DNA reads TGTGCCAGCCGGCCAGGGGGAAGCAATCAGCCCCAGCATTTT.

CDR3 amino acids: CASSKGGNQPQHF. In nucleotides, the CDR3 is TGTGCCAGCAGCAAAGGGGGTAATCAGCCCCAGCATTTT. The chain couples TRBV21-1 to TRBJ1-5. TRBV21-1 is a documented pseudogene. The CDR3 contains 13 residues.

The chain couples TRBV28 to TRBJ2-5; D might be TRBD1 or TRBD2, each matching 6 bases. This CDR3 contains 15 residues. Trimming cost V 6 bases and J 4 bases, with 18 bases left between them. Germline-derived CDR1 and CDR2 are MDHEN and SYDVKM. DNA of the CDR3: TGTGCCAGCAGCCGGGGGAGAGGGGGTCGAGAGACCCAGTACTTC. This translates into CASSRGRGGRETQYF.

This chain connects TRBV28 to TRBJ1-5; 8 bases are shared with TRBD1. The CDR3 sequence is 16 residues long. Losses at the gene ends were 6 bases for V and 1 base for J; bases not matched to a gene: 8. Germline CDR1 reads MDHEN; CDR2 reads SYDVKM. As DNA, the CDR3 is TGTGCCAGCAGGGACAGGGCCAGTGAGAGCAATCAGCCCCAGCATTTT. Its protein is CASRDRASESNQPQHF.

Here the CDR3 DNA reads TGTGCCAGCAGGCAGTCCCAATTGGGGGAGCAGTACTTC. Its translation is CASRQSQLGEQYF. The chain links TRBV6-5 to TRBJ2-7; D is unclear. CDR3 length: 13 residues. Germline CDR1 reads MNHEY; CDR2 reads SVGAGI. With 6 bases removed from V and 7 bases from J, the gap between germline ends came to 16 bases.

This chain uses TRBV28 with TRBJ2-7, with TRBD1 matching 8 bases. The CDR3 runs to 14 residues. Germline V gene lookup returns CDR1 MDHEN and CDR2 SYDVKM. V was clipped by 5 bases and J by 3 bases; unmatched bases: 6. The CDR3 here is CASSSGTGNYEQYF. The DNA of the CDR3 is TGTGCCAGCAGTAGTGGGACAGGAAACTACGAGCAGTACTTC.

V is TRBV7-2 and J is TRBJ1-1; D might be TRBD1 (6 bases). Deletions cut 2 bases from V and 4 bases from J, with 14 bases between. The CDR3 is 15 amino acids. Germline assignment: CDR1 SGHTA and CDR2 FQGNSA. The CDR3: CASSLQGGTSTEAFF. The CDR3 DNA sequence: TGTGCCAGCAGCTTACAAGGAGGGACATCCACTGAAGCTTTCTTT.

This rearrangement joins TRBV19 to TRBJ2-5; possible D gene TRBD2, 6 bases. CDR3 size: 12 residues. V gave up 7 bases and J gave up 4 bases, with 10 bases separating them. The V gene's germline CDR1 is LNHDA and CDR2 SQIVND (reference sequence). The CDR3 region is CASNMGGETQYF. CDR3 nucleotides: TGTGCCAGTAATATGGGAGGAGAGACCCAGTACTTC.